This T cell receptor (beta chain) was documented in a study of T cell repertoires in cytomegalovirus infection. The overall study: The public TCR beta signatures pointed to both CMV infection and matching HLA type. Study findings and constraints: What dominated the ex vivo response were HLA-C-restricted CMV-specific TCR beta clonotypes. Using cumulative public TCR beta family frequency, the authors identified those who carried CMV together with the relevant HLA.

TCRdb redid the calling of the reads with MiXCR, one entry per CDR3 protein. The data show fewer than 300,000 distinct CDR3 sequences, roughly 24% seen once. The CDR3 has 13 amino acids. The V and J ends lost 8 bases and 7 bases respectively, with 17 bases between them. This clonotype appeared a few times. Its target is not known. The sample comprised PBMCs. The chain carries TRBV12-3 or TRBV12-4 and TRBJ1-2, with D unresolved. The clonotype was recovered from a human donor in good health (CMV status not recorded). Some clones in this sample may be carry-over from other donors' samples. The CDR3, as DNA: TGTGCCAGCGGCCTTCTACCGCCGCGTGGCTACACCTTC. It translates to CASGLLPPRGYTF.